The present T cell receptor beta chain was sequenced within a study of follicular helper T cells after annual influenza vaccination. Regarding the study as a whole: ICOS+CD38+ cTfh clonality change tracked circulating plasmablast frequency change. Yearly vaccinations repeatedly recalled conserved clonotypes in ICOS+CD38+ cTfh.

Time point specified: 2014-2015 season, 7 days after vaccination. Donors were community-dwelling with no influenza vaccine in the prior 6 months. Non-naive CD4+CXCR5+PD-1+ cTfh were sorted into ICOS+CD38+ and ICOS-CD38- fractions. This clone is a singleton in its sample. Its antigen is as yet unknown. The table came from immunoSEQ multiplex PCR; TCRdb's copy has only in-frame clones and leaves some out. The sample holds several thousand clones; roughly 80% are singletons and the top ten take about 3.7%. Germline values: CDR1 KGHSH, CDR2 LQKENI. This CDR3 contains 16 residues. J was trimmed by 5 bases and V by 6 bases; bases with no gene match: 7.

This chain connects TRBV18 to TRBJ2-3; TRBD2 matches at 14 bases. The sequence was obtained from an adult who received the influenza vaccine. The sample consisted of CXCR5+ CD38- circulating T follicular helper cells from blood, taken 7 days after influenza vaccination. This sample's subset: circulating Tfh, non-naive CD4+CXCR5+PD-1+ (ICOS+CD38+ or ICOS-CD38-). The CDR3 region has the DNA TGTGCCAGCTCGCCGACTAGCGGGAGGGCCGGAGATACGCAGTATTTT. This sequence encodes CASSPTSGRAGDTQYF. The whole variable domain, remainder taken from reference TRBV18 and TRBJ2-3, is NAGVMQNPRHLVRRRGQEARLRCSPMKGHSHVYWYRQLPEEGLKFMVYLQKENIIDESGMPKERFSAEFPKEGPSILRIQQVVRGDSAAYFCASSPTSGRAGDTQYFGPGTRLTVL.